The 5 T cell receptor beta chains in this list originate from one sample, sequenced in a study of radiotherapy plus CTLA-4 blockade in lung cancer. TCRdb's copy holds only in-frame clones and misses some; the assay was immunoSEQ multiplex PCR. The sample has over 60,000 clones; about 87% are singletons. Sample: peripheral blood, taken from a patient treated with radiotherapy plus ipilimumab. The receptors here all came from a human donor with non-small cell lung cancer who had stable disease on radiotherapy plus ipilimumab.

The chain recombines TRBV2 with TRBJ1-3; 10 nucleotides agree with TRBD1. The length of the CDR3 is 16 residues. Germline lookup yields CDR1 SNHLY and CDR2 FYNNEI. V shed 7 bases and J 4 bases; nucleotides not matched to a gene: 10. As DNA, the CDR3 is TGTGCCAGCAAAGATCGGGACAGGGGATTCGGAAACACCATATATTTT. It encodes CASKDRDRGFGNTIYF.

This clone has only one observation. The J gene is TRBJ1-2, the V gene TRBV6-5, with D possibly being TRBD1 (6 bases). This CDR3 contains 14 residues. The germline CDR1 and CDR2 sequences are MNHEY and SVGAGI. The ends were cut back, 6 bases at V and 6 bases at J, with 17 bases in the middle. The CDR3 sequence is CASRLQGKGDGYTF. The CDR3 coding sequence is TGTGCCAGCAGATTACAGGGTAAAGGTGATGGCTACACCTTC.

The V call is TRBV6-6, the J call TRBJ1-1; weak D call: TRBD1 (5 bases). CDR1 and CDR2 (germline): MNHNY, SVGAGI (reference sequence). The CDR3 length is 15 residues. V was trimmed by 7 bases and J by 6 bases, leaving 21 bases between them. The CDR3 is CASKDDPGKEAEAFF. The DNA for the CDR3 is TGTGCCAGCAAAGACGACCCAGGGAAGGAGGCTGAAGCTTTCTTT.

The V gene is TRBV6-5, the J gene TRBJ2-3; 9 bases are a match to TRBD2. Germline CDR1 reads MNHEY; CDR2 reads SVGAGI. This CDR3 is built from 14 residues. V lost 5 bases, J lost 4 bases, and 4 bases stayed unmatched. The CDR3, as DNA: TGTGCCAGCAGTCGTCTAGCGGGACCAGATACGCAGTATTTT. Amino acids: CASSRLAGPDTQYF.

The rearrangement links TRBV19 to TRBJ1-2; TRBD1 agrees at 7 bases. V shed 1 base and J 2 bases; nucleotides not matched to a gene: 10. Germline CDR1 is LNHDA and CDR2 is SQIVND (reference sequence). The CDR3 is made up of 17 amino acids. This CDR3 reads CASSIVGQVNPNYGYTF. The CDR3, as DNA: TGTGCCAGTAGTATAGTAGGACAGGTCAACCCGAACTATGGCTACACCTTC.